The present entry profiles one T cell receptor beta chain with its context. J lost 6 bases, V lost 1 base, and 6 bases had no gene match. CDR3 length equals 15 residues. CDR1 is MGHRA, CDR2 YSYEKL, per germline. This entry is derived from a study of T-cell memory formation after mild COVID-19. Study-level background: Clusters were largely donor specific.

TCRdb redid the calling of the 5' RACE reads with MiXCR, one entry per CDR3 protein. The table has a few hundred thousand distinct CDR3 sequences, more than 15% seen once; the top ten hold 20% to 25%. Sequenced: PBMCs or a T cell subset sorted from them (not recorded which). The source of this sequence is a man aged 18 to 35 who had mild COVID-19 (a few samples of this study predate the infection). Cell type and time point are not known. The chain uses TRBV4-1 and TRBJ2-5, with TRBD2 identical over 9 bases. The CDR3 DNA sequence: TGCGCCAGCAGCCAAGGGGCTAGCGGGGCAAAGACCCAGTACTTC. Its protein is CASSQGASGAKTQYF.